This paragraph covers one T cell receptor beta chain sequence. The target antigen is unknown. The source of the sample is a study of CD8+ T cells in alopecia areata. About the study: Tofacitinib therapy took 6 to 18 months; 6 months off drug came after.

The treatment: oral pan-JAK inhibitor, 5-10 mg twice daily. Lesional scalp punch biopsies and peripheral blood came from alopecia areata patients. Sequencing templates came from extracted RNA that was reverse transcribed into cDNA. Here immunoSEQ multiplex PCR was the method, and the copy in TCRdb shows in-frame clones only, minus some. The sample records about 200,000 clones, 45% to 65% being singletons. The V end lost 6 bases, the J end lost 3 bases, and 14 bases lay between the germline ends. The CDR3 totals 14 residues. General study points: In scalp, tofacitinib significantly decreased clonality and expanded CD8+ clones among the top 100. Tissue-resident alphabeta T cells belonging to normal skin likewise get sequenced within scalp specimens.

The clonotype originates from a human donor with alopecia areata. Sequenced material: CD4+ T cells sorted from blood, taken at week 4, from a patient treated with tofacitinib. V gene TRBV23-1 combines with J gene TRBJ1-2; the D is unclear. TRBV23-1 is flagged as an ORF with uncertain function. CDR3 sequence: CASRKGGLHYGYTF. The CDR3 nucleotides read TGCGCCAGCAGGAAGGGAGGACTGCACTATGGCTACACCTTC.